The 21 T cell receptor beta chains in this list originate from one sample, sequenced in a study of CD8+ T cells in alopecia areata. Sequencing templates came from extracted RNA that was reverse transcribed into cDNA. TCRdb's copy holds only in-frame clones and misses some; the assay was immunoSEQ multiplex PCR. This sample carries around 110,000 clones, none of them present only once. Sequenced: lesional skin. The receptors shown here come from a C3H/HeJ mouse with alopecia areata. This strain has MHC haplotype H2-k.

Comments on this clone: Mouse gene names and germline throughout. From the germline J gene comes the end of the CDR3, since the read stops 4 residues before it. The chain combines TRBV16 with TRBJ2-7, with 9 bases aligning to TRBD1. Germline lookup yields CDR1 SGHSA and CDR2 FRNQAP. V lost 5 bases to trimming and J lost 1 base; unmatched junction nucleotides: 3. This CDR3 comprises 14 residues. CDR3 bases read: TGTGCAAGCAGCCCCGGGACAGGGTCCTAT. Its protein is CASSPGTGSY. The whole CDR3 protein reads CASSPGTGSYEQYF.

This clone has more than one count but fewer than ten. The genes and germline here are from mouse. The read terminates 4 residues before the CDR3 end, so the remaining end is supplied by the germline J gene. The chain links TRBV1 to TRBJ2-2, with D possibly matching TRBD1 (6 bases). CDR1 and CDR2 from the germline V gene are NSQYPW and LRSPGD (reference sequence). This CDR3 has 17 residues. V was cut by 0 bases and J by 1 base, with 12 bases left in between. The covered CDR3 bases are TGCACCTGCAGTGCAGATGAGGGGGTGGAAAACACCGGG. Translating it yields CTCSADEGVENTG. The CDR3, in full, reads CTCSADEGVENTGQLYF.

This clone was picked up a small number of times. The gene names here belong to mouse. CDR3 region: CASSDPQANTEVFF. CDR3 DNA (partial): TGTGCCAGCAGTGACCCGCAGGCAAACACA. The chain couples TRBV13-3 to TRBJ1-1; D is unresolved. The read ends 4 residues shy of where the CDR3 ends; the end is completed using the germline J gene. Germline V lookup: CDR1 NNHDY, CDR2 SYVADS. The V gene lost 2 bases and the J gene lost 0 bases, with 8 bases spanning the gap. CDR3 length: 14 residues.

A note on this clone: Genes here carry mouse names. The read halts 4 residues ahead of the CDR3 end, with the missing end drawn from the germline J gene. V is TRBV17 and J is TRBJ2-7, with 10 bases that match TRBD1. Unmatched junction bases numbered 3, after V lost 1 base and J lost 3 bases. Germline V CDR1 and CDR2: MNHDT, YYDKIL. The CDR3 runs to 15 residues. CDR3 DNA (partial): TGTGCTAGCAGTAGAGGCGGACAGGGGGGCTAT. Protein: CASSRGGQGGY. The whole CDR3 sequence reads CASSRGGQGGYEQYF.

This clone was detected ten times or more. Germline and genes here are mouse. From the germline J gene comes the end of the CDR3, since the read stops 4 residues before it. The V and J genes are TRBV19 and TRBJ1-1; a possible D gene is TRBD1 (6 bases). Germline-derived CDR1 and CDR2 are FNHDT and SITEND (reference sequence). Trimming left V 0 bases short and J 4 bases short, with 10 bases between. The CDR3 spans 14 residues. The CDR3 region is CASSIGGAGTEVFF. CDR3 bases read: TGTGCCAGCAGTATAGGGGGGGCGGGCACA. Full variable domain (remainder filled in from reference TRBV19 and TRBJ1-1): GGIITQTPKFLIGQEGQKLTLKCQQNFNHDTMYWYRQDSGKGLRLIYYSITENDLQKGDLSEGYDASREKKSSFSLTVTSAQKNEMAVFLCASSIGGAGTEVFFGKGTRLTVV.

In its sample, this clone was seen a few times. Gene names denote mouse genes. CDR3 amino acids: CASSDASDWGGYAEQFF. The sequenced part of the CDR3 DNA is TGTGCCAGCAGTGATGCATCGGACTGGGGGGGCTATGCT. The rearrangement links TRBV13-3 to TRBJ2-1, with TRBD2 matching over 12 bases. The CDR3 is cut off 4 residues early in the read; its end comes from the germline J gene. CDR3 length equals 17 residues. CDR1 and CDR2 (germline): NNHDY, SYVADS. The V and J ends lost 0 bases and 3 bases, in that order; junction bases with no gene match: 4.

Ten or more counts support this clone. All gene names here are mouse names. Coverage ceases 4 residues before the CDR3 finishes, and the germline J gene fills in the end. The chain recombines TRBV13-3 with TRBJ2-5; the match to TRBD1 covers 7 bases. The CDR3 has 15 residues. The V segment lost 5 bases and the J segment 0 bases; nucleotides outside the gene matches: 6. The germline V gene encodes CDR1 NNHDY and CDR2 SYVADS. This CDR3 reads CASSPTGPNQDTQYF. The CDR3 DNA, read in part, is TGTGCCAGCAGCCCGACAGGGCCTAACCAAGAC. Full variable domain (outside the CDR3, taken from reference TRBV13-3 and TRBJ2-5): EAAVTQSPRSKVAVTGGKVTLSCHQTNNHDYMYWYRQDTGHGLRLIHYSYVADSTEKGDIPDGYKASRPSQENFSLILELASLSQTAVYFCASSPTGPNQDTQYFGPGTRLLVL.

Points on this clone: The gene names given are mouse names. The CDR3 end is not reached by the read, which stops 4 residues before it; the germline J gene fills it in. J is TRBJ2-1 and V is TRBV17, with D perhaps TRBD1 (5 bases). The CDR3 loop spans 15 amino acids. CDR1 is MNHDT, CDR2 YYDKIL, per germline. The V gene lost 1 base and the J gene lost 1 base, with 8 bases spanning the gap. The CDR3 loop reads CASSRAQVNYAEQFF. CDR3 DNA, as far as it was read: TGTGCTAGCAGTAGAGCACAGGTGAACTATGCT.

This clone has at least ten counts. The listed genes are named as in mouse. The missing CDR3 end, 4 residues past where the read stops, is filled in from the germline J gene. The chain has TRBV31 and TRBJ2-5; D gene unclear. Trimming removed 0 bases from V and 0 bases from J, with 10 bases in between. The CDR3 runs to 15 residues. Germline CDR1 is GKSSPN and CDR2 is SITVG. CDR3 in amino acids: CAWSLSLHNQDTQYF. The sequenced CDR3 bases are TGTGCCTGGAGTCTCTCACTTCATAACCAAGAC. Supplemented by reference TRBV31 and TRBJ2-5, the full variable domain reads AQTIHQWPVAEIKAVGSPLSLGCTIKGKSSPNLYWYWQATGGTLQQLFYSITVGQVESVVQLNLSASRPKDDQFILSTEKLLLSHSGFYLCAWSLSLHNQDTQYFGPGTRLLVL.

This clone has only a few counts. The genes are named according to mouse. The read terminates 4 residues before the CDR3 end, so the remaining end is supplied by the germline J gene. The gene calls are TRBV16 and TRBJ2-7; the match to TRBD2 covers 10 bases. This CDR3 contains 15 residues. J gave up 1 base and V 4 bases, and 4 bases lay outside the gene matches. Germline values: CDR1 SGHSA, CDR2 FRNQAP. CDR3: CASSYPGLGSYEQYF. The CDR3 DNA, read in part, is TGTGCAAGCAGCTATCCGGGACTGGGGTCCTAT.

This clone has a handful of counts. The genes and germline here are from mouse. The read ends 4 residues before the CDR3 terminus; that terminus is restored from the germline J gene. The V call is TRBV19, the J call TRBJ2-5, with D perhaps TRBD1 (6 bases). The CDR3 loop spans 14 amino acids. Germline V gene lookup returns CDR1 FNHDT and CDR2 SITEND (reference sequence). Trimming stripped 10 bases from V and 2 bases from J, with 17 bases between. CDR3: CAGTSGEGQDTQYF. Incomplete CDR3 DNA: TGTGCCGGCACCTCAGGGGAGGGCCAAGAC.

This clone was detected a few times. Gene and germline names: mouse. The CDR3 end lies 4 residues beyond the end of the read and is filled in from the germline J gene. The chain joins TRBV13-2 to TRBJ2-7; 12 nucleotides align to TRBD2. The V segment lost 2 bases and the J segment 2 bases; nucleotides outside the gene matches: 2. Germline V lookup: CDR1 NNHNN, CDR2 SYGAGS (reference sequence). The CDR3 length is 15 residues. CDR3 in amino acids: CASGERDWGAYEQYF. Incomplete CDR3 DNA: TGTGCCAGCGGTGAAAGGGACTGGGGGGCCTAT.

There are a few counts of this clone. The genes and germline here are from mouse. Read sequence stops 4 residues before the CDR3 end, and the germline J gene provides the missing end. The V gene is TRBV13-3, the J gene TRBJ1-4; 7 nucleotides line up with TRBD1. Germline V gene data show CDR1 as NNHDY and CDR2 as SYVADS. V trimming: 1 base; J trimming: 3 bases; junction bases outside the gene matches: 3. This CDR3 comprises 15 residues. The sequenced part of the CDR3 DNA is TGTGCCAGCAGTGATATGGGGACAGCCAACGAA. This gives the protein CASSDMGTANE. The CDR3 in its entirety is CASSDMGTANERLFF.

This clone was found a few times. Mouse names are used for the genes. The read comes to an end 4 residues before the CDR3 does, leaving the germline J gene to fill in the end. The chain joins TRBV19 to TRBJ2-7, with TRBD1 matching over 9 bases. The germline CDR1 and CDR2 sequences are FNHDT and SITEND (reference sequence). The CDR3 has 13 amino acids. The CDR3 region is CASSQDRGHEQYF. The sequenced part of the CDR3 DNA is TGTGCCAGCAGTCAGGACAGGGGTCAT.

As regards this clone: Gene labels here are mouse ones. The CDR3 goes on 4 residues after the read ends, and that part is filled in from the germline J gene. V usage is TRBV13-2 and J usage is TRBJ2-7; D unclear. CDR1 NNHNN and CDR2 SYGAGS come from the germline V gene (reference sequence). This CDR3 contains 12 residues. The sequenced part of the CDR3 DNA is TGTGCCAGCGGTGAAGATGGTTAT. It yields the protein CASGEDGY. The complete CDR3 protein is CASGEDGYEQYF.

Worth noting for this clone: A mismatch at residue 13 separates the TCRdb protein from the translated DNA, so the protein presented here was translated from the DNA. Gene names and germline refer to mouse. The sequenced fragment ends 3 residues before the CDR3 boundary, so the rest is inferred from the germline J gene. The genes are TRBV13-3 and TRBJ1-3; D perhaps matches TRBD1 (6 bases). V was trimmed by 2 bases and J by 4 bases, leaving 16 bases between them. The CDR3 is made up of 16 amino acids. The V gene's germline CDR1 is NNHDY and CDR2 SYVADS. The CDR3 sequence: CASSEPTGQGGNTLYF. The CDR3 DNA, read in part, is TGTGCCAGCAGTGAGCCGACAGGCCAGGGGGGAAATACG.

As concerns this clone: At residue 12, the DNA translation does not agree with TCRdb's protein; the protein displayed here is the one encoded by the DNA. Mouse gene names apply. The sequenced fragment ends 3 residues before the CDR3 boundary, so the rest is inferred from the germline J gene. This chain links TRBV13-1 with TRBJ1-3, with 10 bases aligning to TRBD1. Trimming removed 5 bases from V and 1 base from J; junction bases left unmatched: 3. The CDR3 consists of 15 residues. Germline lookup yields CDR1 NSHNY and CDR2 SYGAGN. This CDR3 reads CASRWDRGSGNTLYF. CDR3 DNA, as far as it was read: TGTGCCAGCAGATGGGACAGGGGATCTGGAAATACG.

Details on this clone: Here the gene names and germline are mouse. Sequencing ends 4 residues short of the CDR3 end; the germline J gene provides the rest. V usage is TRBV13-3 and J usage is TRBJ2-7, with TRBD2 matching over 11 bases. The CDR3 is made up of 15 amino acids. CDR1 and CDR2 from the germline V gene are NNHDY and SYVADS. V gave up 6 bases and J gave up 3 bases; unmatched junction bases: 8. The chain's CDR3 is CASTGLGGPYYEQYF. CDR3 DNA, as far as it was read: TGTGCCAGCACCGGACTGGGGGGCCCCTACTAT.

As regards this clone: TCRdb's protein and the translated DNA diverge at residue 12; the protein reported here is the translation of the DNA. Gene names are mouse gene names. The CDR3 end is not reached by the read, which stops 3 residues before it; the germline J gene fills it in. The rearrangement joins TRBV13-3 to TRBJ1-3; TRBD1 might be the D (6 bases). The CDR3 extends over 15 amino acids. Per germline, CDR1 NNHDY and CDR2 SYVADS. V was cut by 4 bases and J by 0 bases, with 11 bases left in between. This chain's CDR3 is CASSKRDNSGNTLYF. The DNA read from the CDR3 is TGTGCCAGCAGTAAGCGGGACAATTCTGGAAATACG.

For this clone: Gene and germline names: mouse. The read gets to within 4 residues of the CDR3 end, and the germline J gene fills in the rest. This rearrangement joins TRBV17 to TRBJ2-7; perhaps TRBD2 as D (7 bases). The CDR3 runs to 15 residues. V lost 0 bases to trimming and J lost 2 bases, with 11 bases between them. CDR1 is MNHDT, CDR2 YYDKIL, per germline. Here the CDR3 reads CASSREVGGPYEQYF. The CDR3 DNA, read in part, is TGTGCTAGCAGTAGAGAGGTGGGGGGCCCCTAT.

This clone occurred a few times. Gene names and germline match the mouse. The read ends 4 residues early relative to the CDR3; the germline J gene fills the gap. The chain uses TRBV13-1 and TRBJ2-2, with 8 bases matching TRBD2. The CDR3 sequence is 15 residues long. V lost 1 base to trimming and J lost 3 bases; unmatched junction nucleotides: 2. Germline-derived CDR1 and CDR2 are NSHNY and SYGAGN. CDR3 loop: CASSDPWGDTGQLYF. CDR3 bases read: TGTGCCAGCAGTGATCCCTGGGGGGACACCGGG.